This TCR beta chain is from a study of blood T cell repertoires in COVID-19 (dated by TCRdb to 2019 to 2021). For the wider study: The collaborator samples originated in the United States, Italy and Spain and spanned the acute and convalescent phases of COVID-19. The prospective study material was composed of cDNA or gDNA derived from T cells, B-cell-depleted T cells, or PBMCs. Deeply sampled blood TCRbeta repertoires from subjects exposed to, actively infected with, or recovered from COVID-19 were included in the dataset. The repertoires were released in a freely available public database meant as a resource for research on the immune response to SARS-CoV-2. The samples were drawn from two sources: the first 160 participants of the ongoing ImmuneRACE study, and over 950 subjects contributed by 6 global collaborators. Sample metadata almost always included a de-identified subject ID, COVID-19 status, age in years and sex. Where available, HLA class I and class II types were taken from metadata supplied by the sample provider and were not determined by assay-based typing. Overall results and qualifications from the work: How much clinical and demographic metadata was included differed by source and by participant, and the metadata was provided uncurated.

Participants in the prospective study were enrolled through a virtual design, were aged about 18 to 100 years, and lived in about 25 United States geographic areas. In the prospective study, cohorts were assigned on the basis of participant-reported clinical history obtained from a screening survey and a study questionnaire. ImmuneRACE Cohort 3 recovered participants were defined by two consecutive negative NP/OP PCR tests, healthcare professional clearance, or symptom resolution. Each participant in the prospective study had whole blood, serum and a nasopharyngeal or oropharyngeal swab collected by mobile phlebotomists. Prospective study participants could optionally give additional blood draws and questionnaires over an approximately two-month period. Before DNA extraction, blood samples from the prospective study were shipped at room temperature or frozen. Details on this clone: Its antigen is currently not known. No qualities accompany the bases; no much larger clone lies one base away.

V sheds 7 bases and J sheds 4 bases, leaving 9 bases between their ends. CDR1 and CDR2 are drawn from the germline V gene: KGHDR, SFDVKD. From its cysteine to its phenylalanine, the CDR3 spans 12 amino acids. Only the CDR3 DNA stays, 36 bases, in frame from base 1. TCRbeta CDR3 regions were amplified from genomic DNA using the immunoSEQ Assay, a bias-controlled multiplex PCR. The source study handled its data this way. Within the assay, amplification of reference gene primers was used to estimate how many nucleated cells each sample contained. To quantify the absolute abundance of each unique TCRbeta CDR3 rearrangement, sequence reads were collapsed and filtered. For each sample, productive Simpson clonality was calculated by taking the square root of Simpson's diversity index across productive rearrangements. Held by TCRdb, this immuneACCESS table contains in-frame sequences only and omits some clones. Under half of the omission traces to an unresolved V gene where checked; the cause of the rest is unknown. The DNA gave D and trimming, while V, J and clone size come from that table. The sample table contains hundreds of thousands of clones; only one count was recorded for 87% of them. The top ten constitute 10% of the sample.

The receptor chain draws on TRBV24-1 and TRBJ1-1; the D gene is perhaps TRBD1, from 6 matching bases. The TCR originated in a woman aged 45 to 65 who had recovered from COVID-19. The source material was PBMCs or T cells enriched from blood (not recorded which). The nucleotide sequence is TGTGCCACCAGGGGGGGGGCCACTGAAGCTTTCTTT. Its amino acids are CATRGGATEAFF.